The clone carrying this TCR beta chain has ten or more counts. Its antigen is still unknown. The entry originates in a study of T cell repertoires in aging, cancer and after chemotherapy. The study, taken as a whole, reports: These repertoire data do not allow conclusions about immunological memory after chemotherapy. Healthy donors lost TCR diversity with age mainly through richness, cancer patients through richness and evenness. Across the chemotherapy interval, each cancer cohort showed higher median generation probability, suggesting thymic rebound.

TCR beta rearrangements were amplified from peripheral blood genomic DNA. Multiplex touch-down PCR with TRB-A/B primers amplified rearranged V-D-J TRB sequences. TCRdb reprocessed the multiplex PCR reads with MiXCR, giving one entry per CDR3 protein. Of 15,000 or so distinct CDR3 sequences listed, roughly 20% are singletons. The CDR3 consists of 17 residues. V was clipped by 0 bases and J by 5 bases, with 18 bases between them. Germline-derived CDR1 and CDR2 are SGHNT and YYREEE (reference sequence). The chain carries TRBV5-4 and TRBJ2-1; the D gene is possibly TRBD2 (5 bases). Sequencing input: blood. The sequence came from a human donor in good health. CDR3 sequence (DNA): TGTGCCAGCAGCTTGGCCAAGGGTTGGGTCGGGGACAATGAGCAGTTCTTC. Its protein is CASSLAKGWVGDNEQFF.